The TCR beta chain under discussion was sequenced for a study of blood T cells in healthy people across ages. Study-wide points: It was not known whether donors were CMV positive (a possible confounder of expanded clonotype changes).

Remarks on this clonotype: Its specificity is not known.

With a J-beta primer mix and a sample-barcoded 5' primer, a second PCR ran 7 to 11 cycles. TCRdb recomputed calls from the 5' RACE reads with MiXCR, one row per CDR3 protein. The data hold approximately 770,000 distinct CDR3 sequences, with roughly 64% observed a single time. Material for sequencing was blood. The TCR sequence derives from a young man in good health.

CDR3 loop: CANRPPGGSYNEQFF. CDR3 nucleotides: TGTGCCAACCGCCCCCCAGGGGGGAGCTACAATGAGCAGTTCTTC. This rearrangement joins TRBV5-8 to TRBJ2-1; D might be TRBD1 (7 bases). V was shortened by 9 bases and J by 3 bases, with 19 bases between the two germline ends. The germline V gene encodes CDR1 SGHTS and CDR2 YDEGEE. The CDR3 loop spans 15 amino acids.